This T cell receptor beta chain was sequenced during a study of blood T cell repertoires in COVID-19. Background on the study: The United States, Italy and Spain supplied acute and convalescent COVID-19 samples. The analysed material was cDNA or gDNA that came from T cells, B-cell-depleted T cells, or PBMCs.

CDR3 size: 16 residues. V was shortened by 6 bases and J by 7 bases, with 25 bases between the two germline ends. The V gene's germline CDR1 is SNHLY and CDR2 FYNNEI. Per the original methods: Counts of nucleated cells, estimated from reference gene primer amplification, were obtained. Using immunoSEQ multiplex PCR, the repertoire was profiled, and TCRdb retains in-frame clones only, with some absent. The DNA gave D and trimming, while V, J and clone size come from that table. This sample has approximately 150,000 clones; 70% to 90% occur once, and the top ten carry roughly 2.5%. The sample consisted of peripheral blood. The receptor comes from a human donor with acute or convalescent COVID-19. The donor label of this sample is uncertain. The rearrangement joins TRBV2 to TRBJ2-7; D may be TRBD1 (7 bases). The CDR3 sequence is CASSKTPGGTAGEQYF. The CDR3 nucleotides read TGTGCCAGCAGCAAGACACCTGGAGGGACAGCCGGGGAGCAGTACTTC. Supplemented by reference TRBV2 and TRBJ2-7, the full variable domain reads EPEVTQTPSHQVTQMGQEVILRCVPISNHLYFYWYRQILGQKVEFLVSFYNNEISEKSEIFDDQFSVERPDGSNFTLKIRSTKLEDSAMYFCASSKTPGGTAGEQYFGPGTRLTVT.